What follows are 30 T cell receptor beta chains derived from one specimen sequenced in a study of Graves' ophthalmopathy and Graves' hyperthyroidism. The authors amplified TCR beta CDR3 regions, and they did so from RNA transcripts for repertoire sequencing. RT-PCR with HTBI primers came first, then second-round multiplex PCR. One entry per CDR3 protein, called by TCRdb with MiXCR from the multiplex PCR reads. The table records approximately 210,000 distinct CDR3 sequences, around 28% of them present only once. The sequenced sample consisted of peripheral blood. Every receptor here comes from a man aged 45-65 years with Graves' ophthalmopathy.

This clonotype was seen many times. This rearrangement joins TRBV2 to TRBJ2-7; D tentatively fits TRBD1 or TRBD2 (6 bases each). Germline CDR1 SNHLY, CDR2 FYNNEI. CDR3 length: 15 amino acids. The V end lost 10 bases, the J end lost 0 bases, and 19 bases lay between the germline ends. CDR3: CAISGLWGLSYEQYF. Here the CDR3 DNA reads TGTGCCATCTCGGGACTCTGGGGGCTCTCCTACGAGCAGTACTTC.

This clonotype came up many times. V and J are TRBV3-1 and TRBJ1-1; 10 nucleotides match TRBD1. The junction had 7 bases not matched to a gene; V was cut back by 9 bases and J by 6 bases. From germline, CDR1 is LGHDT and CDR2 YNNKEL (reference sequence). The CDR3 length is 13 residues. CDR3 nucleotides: TGTGCCAGTGGGGACAGGGGAAACTCTGAAGCTTTCTTT. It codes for CASGDRGNSEAFF.

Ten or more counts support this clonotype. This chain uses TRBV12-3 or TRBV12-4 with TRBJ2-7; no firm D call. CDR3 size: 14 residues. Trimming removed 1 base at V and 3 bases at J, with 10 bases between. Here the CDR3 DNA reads TGTGCCAGCAGTTTAGGGGTTTCAGACTACGAGCAGTACTTC. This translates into CASSLGVSDYEQYF.

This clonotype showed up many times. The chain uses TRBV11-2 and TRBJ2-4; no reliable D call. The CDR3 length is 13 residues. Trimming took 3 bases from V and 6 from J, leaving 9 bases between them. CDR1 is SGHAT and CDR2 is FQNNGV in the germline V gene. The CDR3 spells CASSFQRVNIQYF. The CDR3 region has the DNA TGTGCCAGCAGCTTCCAGCGAGTAAACATTCAGTACTTC. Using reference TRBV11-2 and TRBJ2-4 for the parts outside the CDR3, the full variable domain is EAGVAQSPRYKIIEKRQSVAFWCNPISGHATLYWYQQILGQGPKLLIQFQNNGVVDDSQLPKDRFSAERLKGVDSTLKIQPAKLEDSAVYLCASSFQRVNIQYFGAGTRLSVL.

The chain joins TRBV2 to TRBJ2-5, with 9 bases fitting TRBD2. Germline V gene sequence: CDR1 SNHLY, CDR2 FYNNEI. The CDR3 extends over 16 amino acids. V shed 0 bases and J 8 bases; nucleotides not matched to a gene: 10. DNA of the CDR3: TGTGCCAGCAGTGAAGCGCTTCGGGCGGGAGGGACAACCCAGTACTTC. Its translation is CASSEALRAGGTTQYF.

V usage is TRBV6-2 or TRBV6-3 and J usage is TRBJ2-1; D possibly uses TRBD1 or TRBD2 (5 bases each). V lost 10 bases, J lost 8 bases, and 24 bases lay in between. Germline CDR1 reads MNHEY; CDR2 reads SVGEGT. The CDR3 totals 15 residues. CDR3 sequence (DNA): TGTGCCAACACCTCCCCCGGGACGCCCGGGGATGAGCAGTTCTTC. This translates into CANTSPGTPGDEQFF.

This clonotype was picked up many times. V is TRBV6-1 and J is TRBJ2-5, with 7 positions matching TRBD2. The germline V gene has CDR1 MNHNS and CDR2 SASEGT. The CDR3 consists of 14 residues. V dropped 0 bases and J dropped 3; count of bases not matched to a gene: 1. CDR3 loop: CASSEALAEETQYF. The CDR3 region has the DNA TGTGCCAGCAGTGAAGCCCTAGCGGAAGAGACCCAGTACTTC.

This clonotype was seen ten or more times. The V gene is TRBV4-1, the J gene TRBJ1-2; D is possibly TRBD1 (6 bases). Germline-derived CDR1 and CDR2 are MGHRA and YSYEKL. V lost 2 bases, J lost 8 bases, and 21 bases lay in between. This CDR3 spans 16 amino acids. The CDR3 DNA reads TGCGCCAGCAGCCAACTTCCAGGAGGGGGTTTAAGGGGCTACACCTTC. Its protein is CASSQLPGGGLRGYTF.

The CDR3 sequence: CASSYTRDEGYTF. DNA for the CDR3: TGTGCCAGCAGTTACACCAGGGATGAGGGCTACACCTTC. This chain connects TRBV6-5 to TRBJ1-2, with a possible D match to TRBD1 (5 bases). Trimming cost V 2 bases and J 8 bases, with 12 bases left between them. The germline gives CDR1 MNHEY, CDR2 SVGAGI. This CDR3 contains 13 residues.

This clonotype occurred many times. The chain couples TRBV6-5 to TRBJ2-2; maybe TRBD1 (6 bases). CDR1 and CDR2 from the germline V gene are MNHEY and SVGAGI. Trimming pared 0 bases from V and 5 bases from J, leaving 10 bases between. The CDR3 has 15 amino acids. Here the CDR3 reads CASSYSRRGTGELFF. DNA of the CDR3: TGTGCCAGCAGTTACTCCCGAAGGGGGACCGGGGAGCTGTTTTTT.

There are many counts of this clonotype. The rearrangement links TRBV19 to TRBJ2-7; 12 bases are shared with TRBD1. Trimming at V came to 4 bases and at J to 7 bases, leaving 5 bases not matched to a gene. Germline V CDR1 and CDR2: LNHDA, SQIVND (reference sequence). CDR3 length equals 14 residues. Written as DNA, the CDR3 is TGTGCCAGTAGTAAGAGGGACAGGGGGCCGGAGCAGTACTTC. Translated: CASSKRDRGPEQYF.

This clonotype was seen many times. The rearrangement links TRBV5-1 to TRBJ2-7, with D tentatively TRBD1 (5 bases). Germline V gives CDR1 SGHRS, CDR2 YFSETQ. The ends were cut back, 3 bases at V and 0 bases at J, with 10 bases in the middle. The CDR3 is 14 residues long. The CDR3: CASSSQASSYEQYF. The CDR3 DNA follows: TGCGCCAGCAGCTCACAGGCCAGCTCCTACGAGCAGTACTTC.

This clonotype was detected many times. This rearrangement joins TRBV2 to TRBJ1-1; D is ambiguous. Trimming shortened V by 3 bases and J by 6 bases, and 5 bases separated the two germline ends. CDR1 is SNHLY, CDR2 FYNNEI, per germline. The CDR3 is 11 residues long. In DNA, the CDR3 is TGTGCCAGCAGTGATGAGGCTGAAGCTTTCTTT. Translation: CASSDEAEAFF.

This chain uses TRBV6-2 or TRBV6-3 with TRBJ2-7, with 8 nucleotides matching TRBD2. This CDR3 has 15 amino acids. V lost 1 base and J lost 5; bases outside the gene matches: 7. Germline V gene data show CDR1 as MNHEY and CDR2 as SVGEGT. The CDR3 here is CASSYYPGRGNEQYF. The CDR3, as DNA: TGTGCCAGCAGTTACTATCCCGGGAGGGGCAACGAGCAGTACTTC.

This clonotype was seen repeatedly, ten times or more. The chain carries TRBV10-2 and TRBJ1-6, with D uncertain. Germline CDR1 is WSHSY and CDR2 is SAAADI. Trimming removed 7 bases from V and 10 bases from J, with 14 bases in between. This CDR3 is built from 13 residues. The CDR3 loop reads CASKQGENSPLHF. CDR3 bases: TGCGCCAGCAAACAAGGAGAGAACTCACCCCTCCACTTT.

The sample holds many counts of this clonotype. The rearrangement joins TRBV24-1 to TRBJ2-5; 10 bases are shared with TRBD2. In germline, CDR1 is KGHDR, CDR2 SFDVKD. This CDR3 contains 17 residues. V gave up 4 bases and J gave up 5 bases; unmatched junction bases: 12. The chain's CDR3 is CATSEPSGRGDLETQYF. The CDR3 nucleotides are TGTGCCACCAGTGAGCCTAGCGGGAGAGGTGATTTGGAGACCCAGTACTTC.

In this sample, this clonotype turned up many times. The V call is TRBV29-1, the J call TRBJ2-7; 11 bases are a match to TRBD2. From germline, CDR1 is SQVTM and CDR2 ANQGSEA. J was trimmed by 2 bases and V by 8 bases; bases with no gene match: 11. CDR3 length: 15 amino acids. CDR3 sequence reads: CSCRLAGPEPYEQYF. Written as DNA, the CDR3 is TGCAGCTGCAGACTAGCGGGACCAGAACCCTACGAGCAGTACTTC.

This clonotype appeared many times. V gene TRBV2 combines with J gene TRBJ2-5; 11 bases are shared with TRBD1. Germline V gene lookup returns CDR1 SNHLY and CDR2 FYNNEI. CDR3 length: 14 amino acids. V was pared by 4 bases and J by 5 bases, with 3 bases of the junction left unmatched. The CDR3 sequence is CASSGTGGGETQYF. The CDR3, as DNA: TGTGCCAGCAGTGGGACAGGGGGCGGTGAGACCCAGTACTTC. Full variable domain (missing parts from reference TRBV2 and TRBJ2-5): EPEVTQTPSHQVTQMGQEVILRCVPISNHLYFYWYRQILGQKVEFLVSFYNNEISEKSEIFDDQFSVERPDGSNFTLKIRSTKLEDSAMYFCASSGTGGGETQYFGPGTRLLVL.

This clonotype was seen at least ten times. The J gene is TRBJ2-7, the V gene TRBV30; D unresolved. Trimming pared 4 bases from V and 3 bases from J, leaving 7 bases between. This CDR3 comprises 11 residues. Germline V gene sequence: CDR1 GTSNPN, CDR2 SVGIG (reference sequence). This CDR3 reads CAWKGNYEQYF. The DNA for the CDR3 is TGTGCCTGGAAAGGGAACTACGAGCAGTACTTC.

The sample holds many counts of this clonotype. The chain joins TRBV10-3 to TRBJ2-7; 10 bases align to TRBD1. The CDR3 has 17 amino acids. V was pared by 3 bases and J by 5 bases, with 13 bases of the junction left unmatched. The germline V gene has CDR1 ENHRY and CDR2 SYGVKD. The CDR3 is CAISDGQSGQGVNEQYF. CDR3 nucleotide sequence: TGTGCCATCAGTGACGGCCAATCCGGACAGGGGGTCAACGAGCAGTACTTC.

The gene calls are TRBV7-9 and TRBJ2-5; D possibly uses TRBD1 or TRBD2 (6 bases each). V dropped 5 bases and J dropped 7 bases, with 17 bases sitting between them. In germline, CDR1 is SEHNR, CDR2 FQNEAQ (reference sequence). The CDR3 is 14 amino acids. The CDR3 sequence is CASSPTGGVVTQYF. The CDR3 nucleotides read TGTGCCAGCAGCCCGACAGGAGGGGTAGTGACCCAGTACTTC.

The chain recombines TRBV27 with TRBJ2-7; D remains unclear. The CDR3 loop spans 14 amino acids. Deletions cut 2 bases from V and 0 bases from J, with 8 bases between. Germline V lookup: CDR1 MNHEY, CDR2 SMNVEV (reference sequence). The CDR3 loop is CASSLTKNSYEQYF. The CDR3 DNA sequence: TGTGCCAGCAGTTTAACGAAAAACTCCTACGAGCAGTACTTC.

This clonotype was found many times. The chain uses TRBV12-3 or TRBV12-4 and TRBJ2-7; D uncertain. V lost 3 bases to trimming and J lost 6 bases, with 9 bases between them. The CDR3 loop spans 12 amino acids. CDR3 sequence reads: CASSLLRSEQYF. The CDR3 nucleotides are TGTGCCAGCAGTTTGTTGCGGAGCGAGCAGTACTTC.

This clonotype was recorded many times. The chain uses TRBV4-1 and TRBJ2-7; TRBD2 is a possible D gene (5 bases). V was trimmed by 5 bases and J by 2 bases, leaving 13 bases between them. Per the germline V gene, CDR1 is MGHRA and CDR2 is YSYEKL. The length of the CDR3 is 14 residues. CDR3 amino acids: CASSVPGLTYEQYF. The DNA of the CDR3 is TGCGCCAGCAGCGTGCCGGGGTTGACCTACGAGCAGTACTTC.

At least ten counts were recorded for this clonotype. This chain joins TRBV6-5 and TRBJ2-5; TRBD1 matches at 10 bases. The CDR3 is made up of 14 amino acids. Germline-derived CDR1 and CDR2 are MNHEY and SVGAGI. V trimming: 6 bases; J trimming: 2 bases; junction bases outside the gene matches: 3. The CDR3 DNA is TGTGCCAGCAGACGGGACAGGGGACAAGAGACCCAGTACTTC. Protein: CASRRDRGQETQYF.

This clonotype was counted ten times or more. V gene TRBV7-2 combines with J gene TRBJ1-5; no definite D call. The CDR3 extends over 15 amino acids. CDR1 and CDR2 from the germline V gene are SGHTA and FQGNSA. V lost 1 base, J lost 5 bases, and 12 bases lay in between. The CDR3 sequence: CASSLDSPTHQPQHF. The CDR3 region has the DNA TGTGCCAGCAGCTTAGACAGCCCTACCCATCAGCCCCAGCATTTT.

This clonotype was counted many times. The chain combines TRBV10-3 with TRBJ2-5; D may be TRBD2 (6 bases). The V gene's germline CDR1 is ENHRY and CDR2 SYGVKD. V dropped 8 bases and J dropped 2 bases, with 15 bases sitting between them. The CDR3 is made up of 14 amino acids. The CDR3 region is CAIRARDSQETQYF. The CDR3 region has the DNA TGTGCCATCCGCGCCCGGGACTCACAAGAGACCCAGTACTTC.

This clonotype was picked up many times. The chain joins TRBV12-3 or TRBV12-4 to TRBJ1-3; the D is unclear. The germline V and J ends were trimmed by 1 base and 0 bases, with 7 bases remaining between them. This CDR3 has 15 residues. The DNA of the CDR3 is TGTGCCAGCAGTTTAGAACTCCTCTCTGGAAACACCATATATTTT. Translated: CASSLELLSGNTIYF.

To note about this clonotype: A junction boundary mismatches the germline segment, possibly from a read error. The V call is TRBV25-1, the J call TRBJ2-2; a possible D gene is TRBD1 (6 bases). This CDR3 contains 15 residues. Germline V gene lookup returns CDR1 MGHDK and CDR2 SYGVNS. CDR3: CASSEFQGQGGELFF. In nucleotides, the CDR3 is TGTGCCAGCAGCGAATTCCAGGGGCAAGGCGGGGAGCTGTTTTTT.

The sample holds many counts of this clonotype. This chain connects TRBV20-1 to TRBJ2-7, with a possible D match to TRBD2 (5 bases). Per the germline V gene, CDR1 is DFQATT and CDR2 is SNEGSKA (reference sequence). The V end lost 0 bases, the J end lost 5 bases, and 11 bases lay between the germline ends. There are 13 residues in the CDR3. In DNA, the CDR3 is TGCAGTGCTAGAGATCGAGGGTACGACGAGCAGTACTTC. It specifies CSARDRGYDEQYF.